The clone carrying this T cell receptor (beta chain) was observed a few times. The data stem from a study of somatic mutations in cytotoxic T cells in rheumatoid arthritis. Unmatched junction bases numbered 4, after V lost 5 bases and J lost 4 bases. Germline V gene sequence: CDR1 SNHLY, CDR2 FYNNEI. The CDR3 runs 14 residues. The method was immunoSEQ multiplex PCR; TCRdb's version includes in-frame clones alone and lacks a portion of them. The profile shows 13,000 or so clones, 75% to 90% of them singletons. Sequenced: CD8+ T cells sorted from blood. The chain uses TRBV2 and TRBJ1-4; TRBD1 matches at 7 bases. The clonotype comes from a woman aged 55-70 years in good health. This CDR3 reads CASSPTGNNEKLFF. In DNA form, the CDR3 reads TGTGCCAGCAGTCCGACAGGGAATAATGAAAAACTGTTTTTT.